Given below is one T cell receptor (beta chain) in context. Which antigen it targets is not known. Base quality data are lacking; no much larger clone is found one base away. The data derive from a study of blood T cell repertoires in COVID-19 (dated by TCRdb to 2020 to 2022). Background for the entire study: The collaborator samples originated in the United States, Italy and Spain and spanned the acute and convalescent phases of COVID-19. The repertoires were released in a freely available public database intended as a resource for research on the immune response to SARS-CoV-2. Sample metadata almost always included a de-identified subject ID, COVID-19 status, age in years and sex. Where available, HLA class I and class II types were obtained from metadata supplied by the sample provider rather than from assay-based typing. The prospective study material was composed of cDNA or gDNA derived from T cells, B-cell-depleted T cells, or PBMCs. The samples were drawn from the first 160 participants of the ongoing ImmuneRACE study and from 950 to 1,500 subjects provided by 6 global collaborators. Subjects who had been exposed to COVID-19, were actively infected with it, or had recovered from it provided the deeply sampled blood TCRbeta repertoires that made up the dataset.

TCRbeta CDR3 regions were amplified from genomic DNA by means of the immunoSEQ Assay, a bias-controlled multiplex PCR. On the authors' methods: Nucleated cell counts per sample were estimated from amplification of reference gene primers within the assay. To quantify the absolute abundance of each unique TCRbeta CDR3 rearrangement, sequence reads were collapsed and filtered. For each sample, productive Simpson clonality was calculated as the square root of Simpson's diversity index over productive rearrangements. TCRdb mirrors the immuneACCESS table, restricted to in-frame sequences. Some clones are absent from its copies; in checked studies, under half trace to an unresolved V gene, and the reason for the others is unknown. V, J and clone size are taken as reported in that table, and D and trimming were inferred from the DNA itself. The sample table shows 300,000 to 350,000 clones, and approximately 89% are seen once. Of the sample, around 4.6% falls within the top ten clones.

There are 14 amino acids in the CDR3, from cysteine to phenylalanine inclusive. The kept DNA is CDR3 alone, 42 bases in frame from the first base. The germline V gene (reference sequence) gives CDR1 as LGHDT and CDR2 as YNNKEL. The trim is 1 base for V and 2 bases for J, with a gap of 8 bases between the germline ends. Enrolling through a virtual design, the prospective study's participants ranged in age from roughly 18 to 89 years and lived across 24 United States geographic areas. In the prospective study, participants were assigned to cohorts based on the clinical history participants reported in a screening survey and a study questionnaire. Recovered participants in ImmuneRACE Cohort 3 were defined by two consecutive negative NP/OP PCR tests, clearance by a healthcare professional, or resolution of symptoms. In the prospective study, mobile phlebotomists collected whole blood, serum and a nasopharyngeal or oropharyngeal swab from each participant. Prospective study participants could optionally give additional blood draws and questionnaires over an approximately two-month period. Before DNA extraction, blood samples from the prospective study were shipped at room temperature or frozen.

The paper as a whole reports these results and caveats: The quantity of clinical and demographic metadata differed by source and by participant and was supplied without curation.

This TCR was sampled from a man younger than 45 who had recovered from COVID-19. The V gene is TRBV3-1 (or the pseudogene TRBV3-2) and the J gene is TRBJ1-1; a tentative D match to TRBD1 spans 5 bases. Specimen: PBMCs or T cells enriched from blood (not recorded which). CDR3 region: CASSQGQKNTEAFF. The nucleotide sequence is TGTGCCAGCAGCCAAGGACAGAAAAACACTGAAGCTTTCTTT.